The 23 T cell receptor beta chains reported below all come from one sample, sequenced in a study of T cell responses to AZD1222 COVID-19 vaccine. Data came from immunoSEQ multiplex PCR; TCRdb stores just in-frame clones and leaves some out. There are 120,000 to 150,000 clones in the sample; 89% occur only once, and about 4.7% lies in the top ten. The source material was peripheral blood, sampled on day 0 of AZD1222 vaccination. These receptors were taken from an adult in good health.

The genes are TRBV7-2 and TRBJ1-6, with D uncertain. Germline V gene lookup returns CDR1 SGHTA and CDR2 FQGNSA. There are 15 residues in the CDR3. Trimming left V 6 bases short and J 0 bases short, with 9 bases between. CDR3 protein: CASRLESSYNSPLHF. The CDR3 DNA reads TGTGCCAGCAGACTCGAGAGCTCCTATAATTCACCCCTCCACTTT.

The CDR3 protein is CASSPGGAHEQFF. CDR3 nucleotide sequence: TGCGCCAGCAGCCCTGGTGGAGCCCATGAGCAGTTCTTC. The genes are TRBV4-3 and TRBJ2-1; unclear D gene. V gave up 4 bases and J gave up 8 bases, with 12 bases separating them. This CDR3 has 13 residues. Germline V CDR1 and CDR2: LGHNA, YSLEER.

The chain couples TRBV11-1 to TRBJ2-1; maybe TRBD2 (5 bases). The CDR3 is 14 residues long. V shed 5 bases and J shed 4 bases, with 12 bases lying between them. The germline V gene has CDR1 SGHAT and CDR2 FQDESV (reference sequence). CDR3 coding DNA: TGTGCCAGCAGCCAAACCGAGGGATACAATGAGCAGTTCTTC. Its protein product is CASSQTEGYNEQFF. The whole variable domain, filled in from reference TRBV11-1 and TRBJ2-1, reads EAEVAQSPRYKITEKSQAVAFWCDPISGHATLYWYRQILGQGPELLVQFQDESVVDDSQLPKDRFSAERLKGVDSTLKIQPAELGDSAMYLCASSQTEGYNEQFFGPGTRLTVL.

The chain links TRBV18 to TRBJ2-7, with 9 nucleotides matching TRBD1. Germline V gene lookup returns CDR1 KGHSH and CDR2 LQKENI. V shed 3 bases, J shed 6 bases, and the junction held 6 bases outside the gene matches. The CDR3 extends over 14 amino acids. CDR3 DNA sequence: TGTGCCAGCTCACCTCCCTCGACAGGGGGCGAGCAGTACTTC. Amino acid sequence: CASSPPSTGGEQYF.

The V gene is TRBV3-1 (or the pseudogene TRBV3-2), the J gene TRBJ1-6; D call uncertain. CDR1 and CDR2 (germline): LGHDT, YNNKEL (reference sequence). V gave up 2 bases and J gave up 10 bases, with 15 bases separating them. This CDR3 has 15 residues. The CDR3 region has the DNA TGTGCCAGCAGCCAACCTACTCCCGGGAGGTCACCCCTCCACTTT. Encoded protein: CASSQPTPGRSPLHF.

V and J are TRBV10-2 and TRBJ2-1; 8 bases line up with TRBD2. V lost 4 bases, J lost 0 bases, and 2 bases stayed unmatched. CDR1 is WSHSY, CDR2 SAAADI, per germline. The CDR3 loop spans 15 amino acids. The CDR3, as DNA: TGCGCCAGCAGTGTCAGCGGGAGCTCCTACAATGAGCAGTTCTTC. As protein: CASSVSGSSYNEQFF.

V gene TRBV7-2 combines with J gene TRBJ1-6; D is unresolved. V was trimmed by 1 base and J by 7 bases, leaving 11 bases between them. The length of the CDR3 is 15 residues. The germline CDR1 and CDR2 sequences are SGHTA and FQGNSA. CDR3 in DNA: TGTGCCAGCAGCTTAGGTGTCCTATCCAATTCACCCCTCCACTTT. Its protein product is CASSLGVLSNSPLHF.

The CDR3 DNA is TGCGCCAGCAGCCAACGAGGACTAGGCCATGAGCAGTTCTTC. Amino acids: CASSQRGLGHEQFF. This chain links TRBV5-1 with TRBJ2-1, with 7 bases fitting TRBD2. Germline trimming cut 4 bases from V and 8 bases from J; bases unmatched to any gene: 9. In germline, CDR1 is SGHRS, CDR2 YFSETQ. This CDR3 region has 14 residues.

The gene calls are TRBV5-1 and TRBJ2-7; D is perhaps TRBD1 (6 bases). The V gene lost 2 bases and the J gene lost 6 bases, with 15 bases spanning the gap. CDR1 is SGHRS, CDR2 YFSETQ, per germline. The CDR3 extends over 14 amino acids. CDR3 loop: CASSLQGPPGEQYF. The CDR3 DNA reads TGCGCCAGCAGCTTACAGGGCCCGCCTGGCGAGCAGTACTTC.

The chain has TRBV2 and TRBJ2-3; TRBD1 matches at 9 bases. J lost 3 bases, V lost 7 bases, and 8 bases had no gene match. CDR1 and CDR2 from the germline V gene are SNHLY and FYNNEI. CDR3 length: 15 amino acids. The CDR3 nucleotides are TGTGCCAGCAAGTCCGGGACAGGGCGGACAGATACGCAGTATTTT. Protein: CASKSGTGRTDTQYF.

This clone was picked up a small number of times. The rearrangement links TRBV30 to TRBJ1-3; TRBD1 is a possible D gene (5 bases). The germline V and J ends were trimmed by 2 bases and 3 bases, with 11 bases remaining between them. Per germline, CDR1 GTSNPN and CDR2 SVGIG (reference sequence). CDR3 length equals 14 residues. Here the CDR3 DNA reads TGTGCCTGGAGTCCAGGGTTTCTTGGAAACACCATATATTTT. It codes for CAWSPGFLGNTIYF.

The sample holds one count of this clone. V usage is TRBV30 and J usage is TRBJ1-3; no clear D gene. The CDR3 loop spans 14 amino acids. Trimming stripped 2 bases from V and 4 bases from J, with 12 bases between. The germline CDR1 and CDR2 sequences are GTSNPN and SVGIG (reference sequence). CDR3: CAWSSGNLGNTIYF. The CDR3 nucleotides are TGTGCCTGGAGTAGCGGGAATTTAGGAAACACCATATATTTT.

The V call is TRBV7-6, the J call TRBJ2-1, with TRBD2 identical over 8 bases. With V trimmed by 5 bases and J by 5 bases, 2 bases remained unmatched. The CDR3 is 13 residues long. CDR1 and CDR2 from the germline V gene are SGHVS and FNYEAQ. CDR3 nucleotide sequence: TGTGCCAGCAGCGGGACTAGGCACAATGAGCAGTTCTTC. Amino acid sequence: CASSGTRHNEQFF.

This clone showed up just once. The chain links TRBV7-2 to TRBJ2-5; D is uncertain. The CDR3 is made up of 13 amino acids. In germline, CDR1 is SGHTA, CDR2 FQGNSA. V gave up 2 bases and J gave up 6 bases, with 10 bases separating them. In nucleotides, the CDR3 is TGTGCCAGCAGCTTAAGTCTAAGTAAGACCCAGTACTTC. Amino acids: CASSLSLSKTQYF.

This clone occurred a few times. The V call is TRBV4-1, the J call TRBJ1-5; D is possibly TRBD1 (5 bases). Germline loops: CDR1 MGHRA, CDR2 YSYEKL. The CDR3 sequence is 15 residues long. Between the trimmed V and J ends, which lost 0 bases and 4 bases, there was a span of 10 bases. As DNA, the CDR3 is TGCGCCAGCAGCCAAGATACGGGGGAAAATCAGCCCCAGCATTTT. This translates into CASSQDTGENQPQHF.

This clone has just a few counts. The V gene is TRBV6-1, the J gene TRBJ1-4; no clear D gene. Germline V gene sequence: CDR1 MNHNS, CDR2 SASEGT. This CDR3 has 15 residues. The V end was cut by 3 bases, the J end by 8 bases, with 16 bases between. CDR3 sequence reads: CASSDSPLRNEKLFF. CDR3 nucleotides: TGTGCCAGCAGTGATTCCCCCCTAAGGAACGAAAAACTGTTTTTT.

The rearrangement links TRBV18 to TRBJ2-2, with D perhaps TRBD1 or TRBD2 (6 bases each). The CDR3 length is 16 residues. V shed 1 base and J shed 2 bases, with 11 bases lying between them. The germline V gene encodes CDR1 KGHSH and CDR2 LQKENI. The CDR3 is CASSPRGASNTGELFF. In nucleotides, the CDR3 is TGTGCCAGCTCACCACGGGGGGCCTCTAACACCGGGGAGCTGTTTTTT.

The rearrangement uses TRBV19 and TRBJ1-2; no firm D call. The CDR3 consists of 12 residues. Germline V gene sequence: CDR1 LNHDA, CDR2 SQIVND (reference sequence). The V gene lost 5 bases and the J gene lost 3 bases, with 7 bases spanning the gap. The chain's CDR3 is CASSEGYYGYTF. The CDR3 DNA reads TGTGCCAGTAGTGAGGGTTACTATGGCTACACCTTC. The whole variable domain, remainder taken from reference TRBV19 and TRBJ1-2, is DGGITQSPKYLFRKEGQNVTLSCEQNLNHDAMYWYRQDPGQGLRLIYYSQIVNDFQKGDIAEGYSVSREKKESFPLTVTSAQKNPTAFYLCASSEGYYGYTFGSGTRLTVV.

The chain is built from TRBV6-6 and TRBJ2-5, with 9 bases that match TRBD1. Germline CDR1 reads MNHNY; CDR2 reads SVGAGI (reference sequence). The CDR3 consists of 15 residues. With 5 bases clipped from V and 1 base from J, the junction kept 5 bases outside the gene matches. DNA for the CDR3: TGTGCCAGCAGTCAGGGACAGGGCCCCCAAGAGACCCAGTACTTC. This sequence encodes CASSQGQGPQETQYF.

The V call is TRBV28, the J call TRBJ1-2, with no clear D. Germline CDR1 reads MDHEN; CDR2 reads SYDVKM. This CDR3 is 12 amino acids long. V lost 2 bases and J lost 4, with 5 bases in between. In DNA form, the CDR3 reads TGTGCCAGCAGTTTAGGCAGCTATGGCTACACCTTC. Residues: CASSLGSYGYTF.

In this sample, this clone turned up once. V and J are TRBV7-2 and TRBJ1-1; maybe TRBD1 (5 bases). V lost 5 bases and J lost 6, with 19 bases in between. This CDR3 comprises 15 residues. In germline, CDR1 is SGHTA, CDR2 FQGNSA. The chain's CDR3 is CASSAQKQVRAEAFF. The CDR3, as DNA: TGTGCCAGCAGCGCGCAGAAACAGGTGAGGGCTGAAGCTTTCTTT.

This clone has only a few counts. The chain joins TRBV7-6 to TRBJ2-2, with a tentative D call TRBD2 (6 bases). Germline V gives CDR1 SGHVS, CDR2 FNYEAQ. The CDR3 contains 16 residues. V lost 5 bases and J lost 6, with 19 bases in between. The CDR3 reads CASSQMGGVSSGELFF. The CDR3 bases are TGTGCCAGCAGCCAGATGGGGGGAGTCAGTTCCGGGGAGCTGTTTTTT.

The chain recombines TRBV5-4 with TRBJ2-1; the D gene is possibly TRBD1 (5 bases). The germline V and J ends were trimmed by 0 bases and 1 base, with 8 bases remaining between them. Germline V gene lookup returns CDR1 SGHNT and CDR2 YYREEE (reference sequence). CDR3 length: 15 residues. The CDR3 is CASSLGQPSYNEQFF. As DNA, the CDR3 is TGTGCCAGCAGCTTGGGACAGCCTTCCTACAATGAGCAGTTCTTC.